One sample yielded the 2 T cell receptor beta chains listed below, sequenced in a study of breast tumors, draining lymph nodes, adjacent tissues. TCRdb analysed the multiplex PCR reads with MiXCR anew, one entry per CDR3 protein. Among 30,000 to 40,000 distinct CDR3 sequences, 35% to 45% were seen once, and the ten largest hold approximately 11%. Sequenced: breast tumor tissue. The receptor source for this set is a female donor with breast cancer. Some clones in this sample may be carry-over from other donors' samples.

This clonotype was recorded many times. V usage is TRBV20-1 and J usage is TRBJ1-2; tentative D call: TRBD1 (5 bases). The CDR3 length is 14 residues. V lost 6 bases and J 7 bases, leaving 21 bases between the germline ends. Germline CDR1 reads DFQATT; CDR2 reads SNEGSKA (reference sequence). CDR3: CSAREGWGRSGYTF. CDR3 sequence (DNA): TGCAGTGCCCGAGAGGGCTGGGGGAGGTCTGGCTACACCTTC.

The chain couples TRBV20-1 to TRBJ2-1; 11 bases line up with TRBD2. The CDR3 sequence is 16 residues long. V was clipped by 6 bases and J by 6 bases; unmatched bases: 13. The germline V gene encodes CDR1 DFQATT and CDR2 SNEGSKA (reference sequence). This CDR3 is CSARSLSGRAGNEQFF. CDR3 DNA sequence: TGCAGTGCGAGGAGCCTTAGCGGGAGGGCCGGCAATGAGCAGTTCTTC.